A single sample is the source of the 27 T cell receptor beta chains below, sequenced in a study of tumour-infiltrating T cells in Burkitt lymphoma. Sequencing used immunoSEQ multiplex PCR; TCRdb keeps in-frame clones, though not all of them. The sample records 5,500 to 7,000 clones, 10% being singletons. The sequenced material came from tumor tissue. The receptors were gathered from a human donor with diffuse large B-cell lymphoma.

CDR3 nucleotide sequence: TGCGCCAGCGGTCTTGGACCTCGGGAGACCCAGTACTTC. The encoded protein is CASGLGPRETQYF. The chain recombines TRBV10-2 with TRBJ2-5; D is undetermined. Germline V gene lookup returns CDR1 WSHSY and CDR2 SAAADI. Trimming took 8 bases from V and 5 from J, leaving 15 bases between them. The CDR3 is made up of 13 amino acids.

V usage is TRBV27 and J usage is TRBJ2-2, with TRBD1 matching 7 bases. This CDR3 has 16 residues. Per the germline V gene, CDR1 is MNHEY and CDR2 is SMNVEV (reference sequence). J gave up 0 bases and V 6 bases, and 7 bases lay outside the gene matches. The CDR3 region is CASSPWTGANTGELFF. Here the CDR3 DNA reads TGTGCCAGCAGCCCCTGGACAGGAGCGAACACCGGGGAGCTGTTTTTT.

This clone came up a few times. The chain links TRBV10-3 to TRBJ2-7; 7 bases line up with TRBD1. Germline-derived CDR1 and CDR2 are ENHRY and SYGVKD. V lost 2 bases, J lost 2 bases, and 9 bases stayed unmatched. The CDR3 consists of 16 residues. The CDR3 sequence is CAISEAGGFPTYEQYF. Written as DNA, the CDR3 is TGTGCCATCAGTGAGGCAGGGGGTTTCCCTACCTACGAGCAGTACTTC.

The CDR3 sequence is CASSLGGGAGNQPQHF. The CDR3 DNA follows: TGTGCCAGCAGCTTAGGGGGAGGGGCAGGCAATCAGCCCCAGCATTTT. The chain is built from TRBV7-2 and TRBJ1-5; tentatively, D is TRBD1 (5 bases). Germline assignment: CDR1 SGHTA and CDR2 FQGNSA. Deletions cut 1 base from V and 2 bases from J, with 12 bases between. The CDR3 has 16 amino acids.

The genes are TRBV18 and TRBJ1-1, with 9 bases that match TRBD1. Trimming at V came to 3 bases and at J to 11 bases, leaving 16 bases not matched to a gene. The CDR3 extends over 16 amino acids. The V gene's germline CDR1 is KGHSH and CDR2 LQKENI. CDR3 sequence reads: CASSPGGYGTGISAFF. CDR3 DNA sequence: TGTGCCAGCTCACCTGGGGGATACGGGACAGGGATTTCGGCTTTCTTT.

The rearrangement joins TRBV7-9 to TRBJ1-2; D call uncertain. The V gene's germline CDR1 is SEHNR and CDR2 FQNEAQ (reference sequence). This CDR3 comprises 15 residues. V lost 5 bases to trimming and J lost 3 bases, with 16 bases between them. CDR3 bases: TGTGCCAGCAGCCCGTGGTGGGGAAGGGACTATGGCTACACCTTC. Translation gives CASSPWWGRDYGYTF.

This clone was detected a few times. J is TRBJ2-3 and V is TRBV27, with D possibly matching TRBD1 (6 bases). Germline CDR1 is MNHEY and CDR2 is SMNVEV (reference sequence). This CDR3 contains 13 residues. The V gene lost 3 bases and the J gene lost 5 bases, with 9 bases spanning the gap. In DNA form, the CDR3 reads TGTGCCAGCAGTTTGCGGACAGAAGATACGCAGTATTTT. Its translation: CASSLRTEDTQYF.

This clone was seen more than once but under ten times. V gene TRBV14 combines with J gene TRBJ1-6; D gene unclear. Deletions cut 1 base from V and 9 bases from J, with 19 bases between. The CDR3 has 17 amino acids. Germline values: CDR1 SGHDN, CDR2 FVKESK. The CDR3: CASSQARWEGLGSPLHF. The CDR3 region has the DNA TGTGCCAGCAGCCAAGCTCGTTGGGAGGGTCTGGGTTCACCCCTCCACTTT.

The genes are TRBV2 and TRBJ1-1; 9 positions match TRBD1. The CDR3 extends over 15 amino acids. The V gene end was trimmed by 8 bases and the J gene end by 0 bases; junction bases not matched to a gene: 7. Per germline, CDR1 SNHLY and CDR2 FYNNEI. The CDR3, as DNA: TGTGCCAGCTTAATACAGGGGGCAGTGAACACTGAAGCTTTCTTT. Translation: CASLIQGAVNTEAFF.

The V gene is TRBV11-2, the J gene TRBJ1-2; 8 bases fit TRBD1. After removal of 3 bases from V and 7 bases from J, the junction contained 4 bases not matched to a gene. CDR3 length: 13 residues. The V gene's germline CDR1 is SGHAT and CDR2 FQNNGV. CDR3 loop: CASSLGQAIGYTF. The DNA of the CDR3 is TGTGCCAGCAGCTTGGGACAGGCGATTGGCTACACCTTC.

Comments on this clone: This CDR3 is also generated by other DNA sequences in the sample. This chain connects TRBV5-6 to TRBJ2-7, with TRBD1 matching 12 bases. The CDR3 loop spans 15 amino acids. The V segment lost 5 bases and the J segment 3 bases; nucleotides outside the gene matches: 6. Germline V lookup: CDR1 SGHDT, CDR2 YYEEEE. For the CDR3, the DNA is TGTGCCAGCAGTTTCCGGGACAGGGGGCTCTACGAGCAGTACTTC. It specifies CASSFRDRGLYEQYF.

The rearrangement uses TRBV7-9 and TRBJ1-1, with D unclear. Between the trimmed V and J ends, which lost 5 bases and 1 base, there was a span of 5 bases. The CDR3 runs 12 residues. The germline V gene encodes CDR1 SEHNR and CDR2 FQNEAQ (reference sequence). For the CDR3, the DNA is TGTGCCAGCAGCGGCAGGAACACTGAAGCTTTCTTT. Its protein product is CASSGRNTEAFF.

Regarding this clone: Germline is not matched at one junction end, which may reflect a read error. The gene calls are TRBV7-2 and TRBJ1-1; D not certain. This CDR3 has 13 residues. Germline values: CDR1 SGHTA, CDR2 FQGNSA. CDR3 amino acids: CASTLQENTEAFF. DNA for the CDR3: TGTGCCAGCACCTTACAAGAGAACACTGAAGCTTTCTTT.

Comments on this clone: Other DNA sequences of this sample code for an identical CDR3. This chain uses TRBV7-2 with TRBJ1-5; D not certain. In germline, CDR1 is SGHTA, CDR2 FQGNSA. Deletions cut 5 bases from V and 0 bases from J, with 8 bases between. The CDR3 has 14 amino acids. In DNA form, the CDR3 reads TGTGCCAGCAGCCACACTGATAGCAATCAGCCCCAGCATTTT. The encoded protein is CASSHTDSNQPQHF.

This clone was seen a few times. V usage is TRBV6-5 and J usage is TRBJ2-3; 7 positions match TRBD2. CDR1 is MNHEY and CDR2 is SVGAGI in the germline V gene. The CDR3 covers 12 residues. Trimming removed 6 bases from V and 8 bases from J; junction bases left unmatched: 5. Written as DNA, the CDR3 is TGTGCCAGCAGCCCCGGGGAGGGTACGCAGTATTTT. It codes for CASSPGEGTQYF.

In this sample, this clone turned up a few times. The chain carries TRBV19 and TRBJ2-1; the D is unclear. This CDR3 comprises 14 residues. The germline gives CDR1 LNHDA, CDR2 SQIVND (reference sequence). The V and J ends lost 4 bases and 2 bases respectively, with 9 bases between them. CDR3 residues: CASSKPGTYNEQFF. The CDR3 bases are TGTGCCAGTAGTAAGCCGGGTACCTACAATGAGCAGTTCTTC.

The gene calls are TRBV7-9 and TRBJ2-5, with D perhaps being TRBD1 or TRBD2 (6 bases each). Germline values: CDR1 SEHNR, CDR2 FQNEAQ (reference sequence). Trimming stripped 5 bases from V and 5 bases from J, with 18 bases between. The CDR3 spans 15 residues. CDR3 amino acids: CASSPPIRGPETQYF. CDR3 in DNA: TGTGCCAGCAGCCCCCCGATACGGGGGCCGGAGACCCAGTACTTC. Filled out from reference TRBV7-9 and TRBJ2-5, the complete variable domain reads DTGVSQNPRHKITKRGQNVTFRCDPISEHNRLYWYRQTLGQGPEFLTYFQNEAQLEKSRLLSDRFSAERPKGSFSTLEIQRTEQGDSAMYLCASSPPIRGPETQYFGPGTRLLVL.

This clone was seen only once. Other DNA sequences in the same sample also yield this CDR3. The chain couples TRBV9 to TRBJ2-3, with 8 bases lining up with TRBD2. The CDR3 sequence is 15 residues long. Trimming removed 3 bases from V and 5 bases from J; junction bases left unmatched: 8. Germline loops: CDR1 SGDLS, CDR2 YYNGEE. The CDR3 DNA sequence: TGTGCCAGCAGCGAAGCAGCGGGGGTGTTAGATACGCAGTATTTT. Protein sequence: CASSEAAGVLDTQYF.

This clone was counted a few times. CDR3 loop: CASSRIFRSASAEKLFF. The CDR3 DNA reads as TGCGCCAGCAGCCGCATTTTCCGGAGCGCTAGCGCTGAAAAACTGTTTTTT. V and J are TRBV4-1 and TRBJ1-4; no firm D call. Trimming removed 4 bases at V and 7 bases at J, with 22 bases between. The CDR3 has 17 amino acids. CDR1 MGHRA and CDR2 YSYEKL come from the germline V gene.

The rearrangement links TRBV4-1 to TRBJ2-1; 16 nucleotides line up with TRBD2. Germline CDR1 and CDR2: MGHRA and YSYEKL. The CDR3 is made up of 17 amino acids. V was pared by 2 bases and J by 7 bases, with 5 bases of the junction left unmatched. DNA for the CDR3: TGCGCCAGCAGCCAATGGGGACTAGCGGGGGGGAGAAATGAGCAGTTCTTC. Translating it yields CASSQWGLAGGRNEQFF.

The chain couples TRBV9 to TRBJ2-6; D assignment may be TRBD1 or TRBD2 (5 bases each). Trimming removed 3 bases at V and 0 bases at J, with 10 bases between. In germline, CDR1 is SGDLS, CDR2 YYNGEE. This CDR3 comprises 16 residues. The CDR3 here is CASSAPGTSGANVLTF. CDR3 DNA sequence: TGTGCCAGCAGCGCCCCGGGGACCTCTGGGGCCAACGTCCTGACTTTC.

This chain connects TRBV6-6 to TRBJ1-2, with D unresolved. The germline gives CDR1 MNHNY, CDR2 SVGAGI (reference sequence). V was trimmed by 0 bases and J by 6 bases, leaving 11 bases between them. CDR3 size: 14 residues. CDR3 nucleotides: TGTGCCAGCAGTTACTCCTTCACAGCCGATGGCTACACCTTC. Residues: CASSYSFTADGYTF.

V and J are TRBV19 and TRBJ1-1; no definite D call. The ends were cut back, 5 bases at V and 2 bases at J, with 3 bases in the middle. Germline assignment: CDR1 LNHDA and CDR2 SQIVND (reference sequence). This CDR3 is 11 amino acids long. The CDR3 region has the DNA TGTGCCAGTAGTTTTAACACTGAAGCTTTCTTT. It translates to CASSFNTEAFF.

The chain employs TRBV19 and TRBJ1-1; D not resolved. The V end was cut by 4 bases, the J end by 7 bases, with 13 bases between. The CDR3 has 13 residues. Germline V gene data show CDR1 as LNHDA and CDR2 as SQIVND (reference sequence). The CDR3 DNA reads TGTGCCAGTAGTACCGGGGTTAGTTATGAAGCTTTCTTT. Protein product: CASSTGVSYEAFF.

The V call is TRBV28, the J call TRBJ2-7; D might be TRBD2 (6 bases). CDR1 and CDR2 (germline): MDHEN, SYDVKM. The CDR3 is made up of 18 amino acids. V was pared by 2 bases and J by 2 bases, with 22 bases between. CDR3 protein: CASSLKRWTILPTYEQYF. CDR3 DNA: TGTGCCAGCAGTTTAAAAAGGTGGACTATTCTCCCTACCTACGAGCAGTACTTC. Variable domain in full (rest from reference TRBV28 and TRBJ2-7): DVKVTQSSRYLVKRTGEKVFLECVQDMDHENMFWYRQDPGLGLRLIYFSYDVKMKEKGDIPEGYSVSREKKERFSLILESASTNQTSMYLCASSLKRWTILPTYEQYFGPGTRLTVT.

The rearrangement uses TRBV5-1 and TRBJ2-1, with D possibly called TRBD1 or TRBD2 (5 bases each). Trimming removed 2 bases at V and 0 bases at J, with 9 bases between. Germline V lookup: CDR1 SGHRS, CDR2 YFSETQ. This CDR3 is built from 15 residues. The CDR3: CASSFAGSSYNEQFF. The CDR3 DNA sequence: TGCGCCAGCAGCTTTGCAGGGAGCTCCTACAATGAGCAGTTCTTC.

The rearrangement joins TRBV28 to TRBJ1-5; TRBD1 matches at 7 bases. The V gene end was trimmed by 11 bases and the J gene end by 3 bases; junction bases not matched to a gene: 4. The CDR3 is 12 amino acids. Germline CDR1 is MDHEN and CDR2 is SYDVKM. CDR3 nucleotides: TGTGCCTTACAGGGGAACAATCAGCCCCAGCATTTT. This codes for CALQGNNQPQHF.